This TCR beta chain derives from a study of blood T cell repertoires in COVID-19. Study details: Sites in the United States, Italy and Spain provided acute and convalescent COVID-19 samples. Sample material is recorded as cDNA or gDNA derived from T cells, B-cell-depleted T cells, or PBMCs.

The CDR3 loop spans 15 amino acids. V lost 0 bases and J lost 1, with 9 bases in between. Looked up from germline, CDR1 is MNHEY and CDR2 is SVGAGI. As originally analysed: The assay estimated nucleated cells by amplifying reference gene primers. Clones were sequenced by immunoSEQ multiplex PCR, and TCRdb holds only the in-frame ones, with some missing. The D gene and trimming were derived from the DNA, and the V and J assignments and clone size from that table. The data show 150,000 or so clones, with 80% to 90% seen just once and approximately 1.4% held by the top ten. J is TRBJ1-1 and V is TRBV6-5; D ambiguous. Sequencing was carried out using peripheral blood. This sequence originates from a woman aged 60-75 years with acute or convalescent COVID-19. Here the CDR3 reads CASSYSAGTNTEAFF. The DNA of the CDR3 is TGTGCCAGCAGTTACTCCGCGGGAACGAACACTGAAGCTTTCTTT.